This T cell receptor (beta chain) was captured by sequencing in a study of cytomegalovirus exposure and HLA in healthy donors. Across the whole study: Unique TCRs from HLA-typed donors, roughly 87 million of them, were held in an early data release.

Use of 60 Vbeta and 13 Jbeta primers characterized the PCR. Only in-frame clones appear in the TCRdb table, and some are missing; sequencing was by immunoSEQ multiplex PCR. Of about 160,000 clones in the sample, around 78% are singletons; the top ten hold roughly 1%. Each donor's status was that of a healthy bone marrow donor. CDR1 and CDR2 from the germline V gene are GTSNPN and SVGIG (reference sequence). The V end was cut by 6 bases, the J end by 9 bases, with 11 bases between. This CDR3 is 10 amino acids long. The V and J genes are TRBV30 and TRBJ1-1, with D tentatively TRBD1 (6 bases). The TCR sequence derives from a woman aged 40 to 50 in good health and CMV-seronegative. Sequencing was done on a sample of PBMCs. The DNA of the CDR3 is TGTGCCTGCGGACAGTATAAAGCTTTCTTT. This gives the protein CACGQYKAFF.